The rows below give T cell receptor beta chains drawn from one sample of a study of metastatic and nonmetastatic thyroid tumors. With MiXCR, TCRdb called clones anew from the PCR reads. The data hold 29,000 or so clones, with 3.5% to 5% observed a single time. Sequencing was carried out using blood. These receptors came from a female donor with papillary thyroid cancer or a benign thyroid nodule (not recorded which). Some clones in this sample may be carry-over from other donors' samples. The CDR3 runs from the conserved cysteine through the conserved F or W. A D gene is named only where the DNA matches it firmly. Clone size appears in some rows only: once, few, many, or a class for an expanded clone.

abundance,v_gene,d_gene,j_gene,CDR3aa,CDR3nt
.,TRBV6-9,.,TRBJ1-1,CASSYMDITGNTEAFF,TGTGCCAGCAGTTACATGGATATTACAGGGAACACTGAAGCTTTCTTT
many,TRBV5-1,.,TRBJ1-3,CASSPGSPSSGNTIYF,TGCGCCAGCAGCCCGGGCTCTCCGAGCTCTGGAAACACCATATATTTT
.,TRBV15,TRBD1,TRBJ1-1,CAASSGTAAESFF,TGTGCCGCCAGCAGCGGGACAGCCGCCGAATCTTTCTTT
medium-sized,TRBV6-2/TRBV6-3,TRBD1,TRBJ1-2,CASSYSGQTYGYTF,TGTGCCAGCAGTTACTCGGGACAGACTTATGGCTACACCTTC
.,TRBV6-2/TRBV6-3,TRBD1,TRBJ1-2,CASSRRDRGSYCYTF,TGTGCCAGCAGTCGCCGGGACAGGGGGTCCTATTGCTACACCTTC
medium-sized,TRBV27,.,TRBJ2-1,CASSLFAYNEQFF,TGTGCCAGCAGTTTATTTGCATACAATGAGCAGTTCTTC
many,TRBV20-1,TRBD1,TRBJ1-1,CSASGGQGDTEAFF,TGCAGTGCTAGTGGAGGACAGGGGGACACTGAAGCTTTCTTT
.,TRBV6-1,.,TRBJ2-1,CASSGRRSSYNEQFF,TGTGCCAGCAGTGGGCGACGGAGCTCCTACAATGAGCAGTTCTTC
many,TRBV19,TRBD1,TRBJ1-1,CASSITGGRMDTEAFF,TGTGCCAGTAGTATTACAGGGGGCCGTATGGACACTGAAGCTTTCTTT
many,TRBV5-6,.,TRBJ2-7,CASSFTGLYEQYF,TGTGCCAGCAGCTTCACAGGGTTATACGAGCAGTACTTC
many,TRBV11-2,.,TRBJ2-1,CASSLGPGGSNEQFF,TGTGCCAGCAGCTTAGGTCCTGGAGGGTCCAATGAGCAGTTCTTC
few,TRBV6-1,.,TRBJ2-1,CASKGVSRVSYNEQFF,TGTGCCAGCAAGGGCGTGAGCAGGGTCTCCTACAATGAGCAGTTCTTC
few,TRBV6-2/TRBV6-3,TRBD1,TRBJ1-5,CASSYGQGGQPQHF,TGTGCCAGCAGCTATGGACAGGGTGGGCAGCCCCAGCATTTT
few,TRBV6-2/TRBV6-3,TRBD1,TRBJ2-3,CASTANRGDTQYF,TGTGCCAGCACCGCTAACAGGGGAGATACGCAGTATTTT
many,TRBV24-1,TRBD2,TRBJ2-1,CATSDPSGLTSYNEQFF,TGTGCCACCAGTGACCCTAGCGGCCTAACCTCCTACAATGAGCAGTTCTTC
.,TRBV30,.,TRBJ1-2,CAWSYGDSSYGYTF,TGTGCCTGGAGTTACGGGGACTCGAGCTATGGCTACACCTTC
many,TRBV28,.,TRBJ1-5,CASSPLEYSNQPQHF,TGTGCCAGCAGCCCTCTTGAGTATAGCAATCAGCCCCAGCATTTT
many,TRBV5-1,TRBD1,TRBJ2-5,CASSLSGTGEETQYF,TGCGCCAGCAGCCTCTCCGGGACAGGGGAAGAGACCCAGTACTTC
few,TRBV6-1,.,TRBJ2-7,CASNELRTDVQYF,TGTGCCAGCAATGAACTCCGGACGGACGTGCAATACTTC
few,TRBV6-5,.,TRBJ2-7,CASSFGIGGGSYEQYF,TGTGCCAGCAGTTTCGGGATAGGGGGCGGGAGCTACGAGCAGTACTTC
.,TRBV27,TRBD1,TRBJ2-7,CASSFWDRVDEQYF,TGTGCCAGCTCCTTCTGGGACAGGGTCGACGAGCAGTACTTC
many,TRBV30,.,TRBJ2-3,CAWSVGQPTDTQYF,TGTGCCTGGAGTGTAGGGCAGCCCACAGATACGCAGTATTTT
few,TRBV6-5,.,TRBJ1-5,CASSYGPGPQPQHF,TGTGCCAGCAGTTACGGGCCAGGGCCACAGCCCCAGCATTTT
few,TRBV6-2/TRBV6-3,.,TRBJ1-2,CAKIGVSEGYTF,TGTGCCAAGATAGGGGTCTCCGAGGGCTACACCTTC
many,TRBV6-1,TRBD1,TRBJ2-5,CASSYGAGTGSETQYF,TGTGCCAGCAGTTATGGAGCCGGGACAGGGTCAGAGACCCAGTACTTC
few,TRBV9,TRBD2,TRBJ2-2,CASSVAGTSARELLF,TGTGCCAGCAGCGTAGCGGGGACTAGCGCCCGGGAGCTGCTTTTT
many,TRBV7-9,.,TRBJ2-6,CASSFTNYRAGANVLTF,TGTGCCAGCAGCTTTACTAACTACAGGGCTGGGGCCAACGTCCTGACTTTC
many,TRBV9,TRBD1,TRBJ2-7,CASSDTGGPSYEQYF,TGTGCCAGCAGTGATACAGGGGGCCCCTCCTACGAGCAGTACTTC
.,TRBV5-1,TRBD2,TRBJ2-3,CASSLSPSGVSTDTQYF,TGCGCCAGCAGCTTGTCTCCTAGCGGTGTGTCCACAGATACGCAGTATTTT
few,TRBV6-1,.,TRBJ2-7,CAIWQSSYEQYF,TGTGCCATCTGGCAAAGCTCCTACGAGCAGTACTTC
few,TRBV12-3/TRBV12-4,.,TRBJ2-1,CASSLVGLRSPRDEQFF,TGTGCCAGCAGTTTGGTCGGACTACGATCCCCCCGGGATGAGCAGTTCTTC
few,TRBV5-4,TRBD2,TRBJ2-5,CASSFPSGQETQYF,TGTGCCAGCAGCTTTCCTAGCGGCCAAGAGACCCAGTACTTC
.,TRBV7-8,.,TRBJ1-2,CASSLVVIRWGGNYGYTF,TGTGCCAGCAGCTTAGTCGTTATTAGGTGGGGCGGAAACTATGGCTACACCTTC
few,TRBV5-8,.,TRBJ2-2,CASSLARGATWELFF,TGTGCCAGCAGCTTGGCCCGGGGGGCCACTTGGGAGCTGTTTTTT
many,TRBV10-3,TRBD2,TRBJ2-7,CAISESKGGLAIQEQYF,TGTGCCATCAGTGAGTCGAAGGGAGGACTAGCCATCCAGGAGCAGTACTTC
many,TRBV7-9,TRBD1,TRBJ2-1,CASSPQGVPPDEQFF,TGTGCCAGCAGCCCACAGGGGGTCCCTCCGGATGAGCAGTTCTTC
many,TRBV4-1,.,TRBJ2-7,CASSQGYRAYEQYF,TGCGCCAGCAGCCAAGGTTACAGGGCCTACGAGCAGTACTTC
medium-sized,TRBV6-1,TRBD1,TRBJ2-7,CASSEATGAYF,TGTGCCAGCAGTGAAGCCACAGGGGCGTACTTC
few,TRBV19,TRBD1,TRBJ1-4,CASTRQGANEKLFF,TGTGCCAGTACCAGACAGGGGGCAAATGAAAAACTGTTTTTT
many,TRBV20-1,.,TRBJ1-4,CSALQGGEKLFF,TGCAGTGCTTTACAGGGTGGAGAAAAACTGTTTTTT
many,TRBV14,TRBD2,TRBJ2-1,CASSQVLLAGGSNEQFF,TGTGCCAGCAGCCAAGTGTTGCTAGCGGGAGGGTCCAATGAGCAGTTCTTC
few,TRBV12-5,.,TRBJ1-2,CASVLAGTSYGYTF,TGTGCTAGTGTTTTGGCCGGGACCTCCTATGGCTACACCTTC
many,TRBV7-2,.,TRBJ1-5,CASSKGTESNQPQHF,TGTGCCAGCAGTAAAGGGACGGAGAGCAATCAGCCCCAGCATTTT